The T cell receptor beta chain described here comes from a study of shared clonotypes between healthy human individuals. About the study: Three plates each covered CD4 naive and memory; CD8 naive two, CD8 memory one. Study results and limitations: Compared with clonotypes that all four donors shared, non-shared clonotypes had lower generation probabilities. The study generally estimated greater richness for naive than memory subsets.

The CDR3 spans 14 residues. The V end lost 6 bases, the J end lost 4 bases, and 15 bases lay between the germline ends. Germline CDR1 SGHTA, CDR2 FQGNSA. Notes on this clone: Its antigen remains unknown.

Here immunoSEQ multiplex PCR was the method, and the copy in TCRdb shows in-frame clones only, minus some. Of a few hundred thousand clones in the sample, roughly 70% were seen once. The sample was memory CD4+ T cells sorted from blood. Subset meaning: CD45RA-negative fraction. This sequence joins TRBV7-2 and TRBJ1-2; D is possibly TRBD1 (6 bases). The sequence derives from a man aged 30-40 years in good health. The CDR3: CASSNGQFSYGYTF. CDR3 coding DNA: TGTGCCAGCAGTAATGGACAGTTTTCCTATGGCTACACCTTC.